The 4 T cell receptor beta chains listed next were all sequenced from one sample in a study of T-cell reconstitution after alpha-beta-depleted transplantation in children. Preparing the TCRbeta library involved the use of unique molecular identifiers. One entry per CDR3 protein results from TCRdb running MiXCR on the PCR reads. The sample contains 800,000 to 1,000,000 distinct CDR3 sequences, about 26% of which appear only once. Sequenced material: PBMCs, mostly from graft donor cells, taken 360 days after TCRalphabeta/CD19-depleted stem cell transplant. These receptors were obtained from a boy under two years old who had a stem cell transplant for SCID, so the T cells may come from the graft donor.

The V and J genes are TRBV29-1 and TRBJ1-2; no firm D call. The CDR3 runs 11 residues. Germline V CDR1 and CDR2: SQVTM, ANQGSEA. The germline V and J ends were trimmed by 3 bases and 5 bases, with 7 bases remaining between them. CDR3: CSVETVYGYTF. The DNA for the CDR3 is TGCAGCGTTGAGACGGTATATGGCTACACCTTC. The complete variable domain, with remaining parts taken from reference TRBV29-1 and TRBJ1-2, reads SAVISQKPSRDICQRGTSLTIQCQVDSQVTMMFWYRQQPGQSLTLIATANQGSEATYESGFVIDKFPISRPNLTFSTLTVSNMSPEDSSIYLCSVETVYGYTFGSGTRLTVV.

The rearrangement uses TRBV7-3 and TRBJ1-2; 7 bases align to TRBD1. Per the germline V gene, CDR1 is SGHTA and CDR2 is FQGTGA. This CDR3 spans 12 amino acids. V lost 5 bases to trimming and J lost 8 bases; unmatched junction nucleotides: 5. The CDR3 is CASSLRQGGYTF. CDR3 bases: TGTGCCAGCAGCCTCCGACAGGGAGGCTACACCTTC.

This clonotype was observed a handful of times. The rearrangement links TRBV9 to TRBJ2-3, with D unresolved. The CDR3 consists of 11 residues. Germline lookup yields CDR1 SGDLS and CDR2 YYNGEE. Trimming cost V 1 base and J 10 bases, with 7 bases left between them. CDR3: CASSVPGPQYF. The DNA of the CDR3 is TGTGCCAGCAGCGTACCAGGACCGCAGTATTTT.

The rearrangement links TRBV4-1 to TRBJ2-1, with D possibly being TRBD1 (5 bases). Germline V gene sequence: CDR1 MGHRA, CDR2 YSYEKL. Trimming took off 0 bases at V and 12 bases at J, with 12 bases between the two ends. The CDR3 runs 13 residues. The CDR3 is CASSQDKGVRQFF. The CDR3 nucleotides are TGCGCCAGCAGCCAAGACAAAGGGGTCCGGCAGTTCTTC.